This entry features one TCR beta chain sequence. The antigen is unknown. Quantitative molecular-barcoded 5'-RACE generated the TCR beta libraries. TCRdb recomputed calls from the 5' RACE reads with MiXCR, one row per CDR3 protein. Altogether 150,000 to 200,000 distinct CDR3 sequences are present, around a sixth being singletons, with the ten largest covering more than 3.5%. This record comes from a study of CD8 T cells in ankylosing spondylitis. General study points: A motif of fewer than ten highly homologous TCR beta variants was seen as apparently characteristic of ankylosing spondylitis blood.

With 4 bases clipped from V and 4 bases from J, the junction kept 5 bases outside the gene matches. The CDR3 is 15 amino acids. Sequencing used blood, either unsorted or a sorted T cell fraction (not recorded which). The V gene is TRBV12-3 or TRBV12-4, the J gene TRBJ2-1, with 9 bases lining up with TRBD2. The source of this sequence is a male donor aged 10-30 years with ankylosing spondylitis or in good health (not recorded which). Here the CDR3 reads CASSSRTSVYNEQFF. DNA for the CDR3: TGTGCCAGCAGTTCTAGGACTAGCGTTTACAATGAGCAGTTCTTC.